This T cell receptor (beta chain) was retrieved from a study of human T cells and chemical hapten exposure. About the study: TCR yields per sample varied, mainly owing to small pooled library volume differences.

Study-level points and caveats: Unchanged with DPC sensitization were TCRs above 1 in 1000 frequency.

The library tagged individual cDNA molecules with unique molecular identifiers. Original data processing: From approximately 20,000 to 700,000 TCRs were found per sample, with a median of around 96,000. TCRdb reanalysed the RACE reads using MiXCR and keeps one entry per CDR3 protein. The V and J calls here are based on TCRdb, not the publication. In the table there are about 130,000 distinct CDR3 sequences, roughly 9% of which are singletons. Sample time point: healthy volunteer bleed at 2 weeks. Unseparated into fractions, whole blood served as the source from which total RNA was extracted. Trimming removed 4 bases from V and 7 bases from J; junction bases left unmatched: 8. The CDR3 contains 16 residues. CDR1 is SEHNR, CDR2 FQNEAQ, per germline (reference sequence). There are a few counts of this clonotype. The antigen is undetermined.

This clonotype was sampled from a male donor in good health. Some clones in this sample may be carry-over from other donors' samples. The source material was whole blood. The chain has TRBV7-9 and TRBJ2-1, with TRBD2 matching over 12 bases. CDR3 sequence reads: CASSSPGTSGHNEQFF. Written as DNA, the CDR3 is TGTGCCAGCAGCTCCCCCGGGACTAGCGGGCATAATGAGCAGTTCTTC.